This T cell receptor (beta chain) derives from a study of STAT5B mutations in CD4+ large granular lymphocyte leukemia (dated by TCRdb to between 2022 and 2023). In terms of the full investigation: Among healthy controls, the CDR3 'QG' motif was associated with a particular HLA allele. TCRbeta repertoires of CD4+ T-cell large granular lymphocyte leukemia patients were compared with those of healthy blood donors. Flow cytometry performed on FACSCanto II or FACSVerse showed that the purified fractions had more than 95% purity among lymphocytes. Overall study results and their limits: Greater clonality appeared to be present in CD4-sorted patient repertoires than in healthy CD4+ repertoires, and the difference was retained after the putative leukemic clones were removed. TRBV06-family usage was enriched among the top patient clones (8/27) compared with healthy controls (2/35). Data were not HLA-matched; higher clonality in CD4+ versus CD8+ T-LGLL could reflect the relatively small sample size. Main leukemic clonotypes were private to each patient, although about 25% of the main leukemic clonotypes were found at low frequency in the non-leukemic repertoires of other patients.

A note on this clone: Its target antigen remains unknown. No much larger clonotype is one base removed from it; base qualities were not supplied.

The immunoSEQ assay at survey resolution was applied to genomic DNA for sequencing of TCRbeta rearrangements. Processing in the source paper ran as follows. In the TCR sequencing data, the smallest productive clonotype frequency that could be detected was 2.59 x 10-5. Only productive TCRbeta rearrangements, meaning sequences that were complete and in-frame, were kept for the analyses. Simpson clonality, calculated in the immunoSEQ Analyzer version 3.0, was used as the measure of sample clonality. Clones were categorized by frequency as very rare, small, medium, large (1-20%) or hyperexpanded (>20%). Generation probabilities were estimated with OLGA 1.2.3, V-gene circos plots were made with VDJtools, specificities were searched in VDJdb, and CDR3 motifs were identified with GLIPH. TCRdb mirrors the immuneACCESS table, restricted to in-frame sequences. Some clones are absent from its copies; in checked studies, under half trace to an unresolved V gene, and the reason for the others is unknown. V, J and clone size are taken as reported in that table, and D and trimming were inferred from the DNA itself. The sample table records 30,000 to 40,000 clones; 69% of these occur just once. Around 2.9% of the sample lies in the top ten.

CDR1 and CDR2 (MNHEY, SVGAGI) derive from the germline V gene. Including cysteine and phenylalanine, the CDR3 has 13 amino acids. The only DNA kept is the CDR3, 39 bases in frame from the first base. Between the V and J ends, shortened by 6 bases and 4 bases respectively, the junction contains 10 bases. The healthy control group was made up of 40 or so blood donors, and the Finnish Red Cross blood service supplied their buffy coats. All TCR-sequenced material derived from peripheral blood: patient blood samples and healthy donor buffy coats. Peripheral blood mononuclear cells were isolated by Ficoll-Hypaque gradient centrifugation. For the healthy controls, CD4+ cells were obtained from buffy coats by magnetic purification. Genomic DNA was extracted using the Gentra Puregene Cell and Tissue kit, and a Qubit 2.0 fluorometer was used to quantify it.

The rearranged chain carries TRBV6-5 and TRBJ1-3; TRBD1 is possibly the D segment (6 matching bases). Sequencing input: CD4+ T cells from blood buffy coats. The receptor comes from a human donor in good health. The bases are TGTGCCAGCAGATCAGGGGCCGGAAACACCATATATTTT. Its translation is CASRSGAGNTIYF.